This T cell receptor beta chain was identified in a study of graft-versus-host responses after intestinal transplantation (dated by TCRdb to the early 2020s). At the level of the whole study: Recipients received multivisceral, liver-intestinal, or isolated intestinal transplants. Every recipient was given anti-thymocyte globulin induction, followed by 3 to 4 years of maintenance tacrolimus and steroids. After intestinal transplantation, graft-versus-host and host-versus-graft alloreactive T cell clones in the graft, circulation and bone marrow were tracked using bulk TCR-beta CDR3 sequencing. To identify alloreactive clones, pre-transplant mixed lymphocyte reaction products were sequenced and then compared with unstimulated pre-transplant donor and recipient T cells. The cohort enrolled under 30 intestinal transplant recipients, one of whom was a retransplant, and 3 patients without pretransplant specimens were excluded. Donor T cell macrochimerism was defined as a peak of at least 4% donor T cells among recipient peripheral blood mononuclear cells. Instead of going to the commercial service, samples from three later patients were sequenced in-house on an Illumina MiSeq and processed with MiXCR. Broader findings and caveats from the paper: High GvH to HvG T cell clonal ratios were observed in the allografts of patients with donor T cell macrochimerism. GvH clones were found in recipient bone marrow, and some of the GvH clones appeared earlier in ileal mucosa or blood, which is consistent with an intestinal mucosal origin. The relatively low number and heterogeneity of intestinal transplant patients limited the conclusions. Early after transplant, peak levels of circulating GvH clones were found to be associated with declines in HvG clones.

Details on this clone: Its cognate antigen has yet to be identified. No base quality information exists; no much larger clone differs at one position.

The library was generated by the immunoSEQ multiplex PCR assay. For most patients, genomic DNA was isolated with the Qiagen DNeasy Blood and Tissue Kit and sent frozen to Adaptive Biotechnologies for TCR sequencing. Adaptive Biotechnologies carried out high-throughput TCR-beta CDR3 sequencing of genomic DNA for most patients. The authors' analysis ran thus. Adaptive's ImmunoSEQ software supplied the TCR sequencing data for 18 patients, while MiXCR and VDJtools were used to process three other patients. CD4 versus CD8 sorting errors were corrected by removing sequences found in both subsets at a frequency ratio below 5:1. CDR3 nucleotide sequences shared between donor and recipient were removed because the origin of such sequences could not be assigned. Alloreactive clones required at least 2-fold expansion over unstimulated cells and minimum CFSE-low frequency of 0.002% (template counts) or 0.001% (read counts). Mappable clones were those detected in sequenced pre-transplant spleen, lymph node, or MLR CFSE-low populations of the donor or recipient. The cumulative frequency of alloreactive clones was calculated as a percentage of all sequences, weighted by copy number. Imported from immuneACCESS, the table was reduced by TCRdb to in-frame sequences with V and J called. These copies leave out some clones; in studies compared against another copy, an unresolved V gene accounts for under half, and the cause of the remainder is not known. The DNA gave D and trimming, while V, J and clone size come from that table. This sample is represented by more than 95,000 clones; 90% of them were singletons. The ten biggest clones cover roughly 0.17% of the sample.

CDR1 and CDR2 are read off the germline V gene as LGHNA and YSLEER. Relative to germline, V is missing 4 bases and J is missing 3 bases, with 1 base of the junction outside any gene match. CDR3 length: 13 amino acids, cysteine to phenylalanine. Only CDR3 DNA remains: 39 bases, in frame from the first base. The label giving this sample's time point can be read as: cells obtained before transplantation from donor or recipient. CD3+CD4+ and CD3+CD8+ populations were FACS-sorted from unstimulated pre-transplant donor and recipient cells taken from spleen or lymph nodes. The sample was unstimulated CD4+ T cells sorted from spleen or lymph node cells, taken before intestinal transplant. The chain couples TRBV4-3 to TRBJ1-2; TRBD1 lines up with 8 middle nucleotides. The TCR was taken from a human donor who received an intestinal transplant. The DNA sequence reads TGCGCCAGCAGCCCGACAGGGGACTATGGCTACACCTTC. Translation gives CASSPTGDYGYTF.